These 9 T cell receptor beta chains were all obtained from the same sample, sequenced in a study of blood T cell repertoires in COVID-19. Measured with immunoSEQ multiplex PCR; TCRdb has only the in-frame clones, and not every one. The profile covers a few hundred thousand clones, with roughly 80% appearing a single time and 4% to 4.5% taken by the ten largest. The sample taken for sequencing was peripheral blood. These receptors were taken from a man between 60 and 70 years old with acute or convalescent COVID-19.

V and J are TRBV6-1 and TRBJ1-1; D remains unclear. The germline V and J ends were trimmed by 3 bases and 5 bases, with 22 bases remaining between them. CDR1 and CDR2 from the germline V gene are MNHNS and SASEGT. This CDR3 has 17 amino acids. CDR3 bases: TGTGCCAGCAGTGATCCTCGGACCTGGAGGGAATCGACTGAAGCTTTCTTT. Its protein is CASSDPRTWRESTEAFF.

The V and J genes are TRBV5-8 and TRBJ2-7; D might be TRBD2 (6 bases). The V gene lost 0 bases and the J gene lost 0 bases, with 10 bases spanning the gap. Per the germline V gene, CDR1 is SGHTS and CDR2 is YDEGEE. This CDR3 comprises 15 residues. In DNA form, the CDR3 reads TGTGCCAGCAGCTTGGCGGGGGAAAGCTCCTACGAGCAGTACTTC. Translated: CASSLAGESSYEQYF.

V usage is TRBV2 and J usage is TRBJ2-6, with 9 bases lining up with TRBD1. The CDR3 extends over 16 amino acids. Germline V gene data show CDR1 as SNHLY and CDR2 as FYNNEI. After removal of 8 bases from V and 2 bases from J, the junction contained 7 bases not matched to a gene. The CDR3 spells CASGRDRVAGANVLTF. The CDR3 nucleotides read TGTGCCAGCGGCCGGGACAGGGTGGCTGGGGCCAACGTCCTGACTTTC.

V gene TRBV23-1 combines with J gene TRBJ2-2; no firm D call. TRBV23-1 is an ORF; its function is uncertain. CDR3 length equals 16 residues. Deletions cut 1 base from V and 4 bases from J, with 13 bases between. CDR3 DNA sequence: TGCGCCAGCAGTCAATTTGTACAGCCGAGCACCGGGGAGCTGTTTTTT. Translated: CASSQFVQPSTGELFF.

The chain carries TRBV5-8 and TRBJ1-6; D may be TRBD1 (6 bases). With 4 bases removed from V and 10 bases from J, the gap between germline ends came to 18 bases. There are 15 residues in the CDR3. The germline V gene has CDR1 SGHTS and CDR2 YDEGEE. The chain's CDR3 is CASSPEGGVLSPLHF. The CDR3 DNA sequence: TGTGCCAGCAGCCCCGAGGGGGGGGTTTTGTCACCCCTCCACTTT.

The chain recombines TRBV7-9 with TRBJ2-7, with 11 positions matching TRBD2. J was trimmed by 6 bases and V by 4 bases; bases with no gene match: 11. This CDR3 has 16 amino acids. The germline V gene encodes CDR1 SEHNR and CDR2 FQNEAQ (reference sequence). In DNA form, the CDR3 reads TGTGCCAGCAGCTCCAATCCCGGGACTAGCGGAGGCGAGCAGTACTTC. Translated, it gives CASSSNPGTSGGEQYF.

The chain joins TRBV27 to TRBJ1-6; D is ambiguous. This CDR3 spans 13 amino acids. Germline-derived CDR1 and CDR2 are MNHEY and SMNVEV (reference sequence). V lost 6 bases, J lost 8 bases, and 11 bases lay in between. The CDR3 DNA reads as TGTGCCAGCAGCAACCCCCCGGATTCACCCCTCCACTTT. As protein: CASSNPPDSPLHF.

The chain joins TRBV7-8 to TRBJ2-2, with TRBD2 matching 11 bases. The CDR3 has 18 amino acids. The V gene's germline CDR1 is SGHVS and CDR2 FQNEAQ. V lost 6 bases to trimming and J lost 0 bases; unmatched junction nucleotides: 9. The CDR3 spells CASSPRLAGPPNTGELFF. The CDR3 DNA reads as TGTGCCAGCAGTCCCCGACTAGCGGGACCTCCGAACACCGGGGAGCTGTTTTTT.

The rearrangement uses TRBV29-1 and TRBJ1-2, with D perhaps TRBD1 (5 bases). V was cut by 3 bases and J by 7 bases, with 18 bases left in between. Germline lookup yields CDR1 SQVTM and CDR2 ANQGSEA. The CDR3 covers 14 residues. This chain's CDR3 is CSVDPLFGGTGYTF. CDR3 nucleotides: TGCAGCGTTGATCCCCTCTTTGGGGGGACTGGCTACACCTTC.